Listed below are T cell receptor beta chains from one sample, sequenced in a study of a mutant IDH1 vaccine in newly diagnosed glioma. Produced via immunoSEQ multiplex PCR; TCRdb's table is partial and in-frame only. Among tens of thousands of clones, approximately 79% were seen once, and the ten largest hold over 8%. This specimen consisted of PBMCs, obtained from a glioma patient treated with radiotherapy, temozolomide or both. The receptor source for this set is a middle-aged man with glioma. CDR3s include the opening cysteine and the closing phenylalanine or tryptophan. Fields, in order: J gene, D gene, clone size, V gene, CDR3 protein, CDR3 DNA. D genes are given only for firm matches. Rows give clone size only sometimes, using once, few, many, or a class for an expanded clone.

j_call: TRBJ1-1
d_call: NA
clone_size: NA
v_call: TRBV4-1
cdr3_aa: CASSHPRGSTEAFF
cdr3_nt: TGCGCCAGCAGCCACCCACGGGGGAGCACTGAAGCTTTCTTT

j_call: TRBJ1-4
d_call: TRBD1
clone_size: NA
v_call: TRBV2
cdr3_aa: CASSRQGSDEKLFF
cdr3_nt: TGTGCCAGCAGCAGACAGGGGTCAGATGAAAAACTGTTTTTT

j_call: TRBJ2-1
d_call: NA
clone_size: NA
v_call: TRBV30
cdr3_aa: CARGRAEAEQFF
cdr3_nt: TGTGCAAGGGGTCGGGCCGAGGCCGAGCAGTTCTTC

j_call: TRBJ2-1
d_call: NA
clone_size: NA
v_call: TRBV7-2
cdr3_aa: CASSFPDNEQFF
cdr3_nt: TGTGCCAGCAGCTTCCCTGACAATGAGCAGTTCTTC

j_call: TRBJ1-1
d_call: TRBD1
clone_size: NA
v_call: TRBV19
cdr3_aa: CASSARQGMNTEAFF
cdr3_nt: TGTGCCAGTAGTGCCCGACAGGGGATGAACACTGAAGCTTTCTTT

j_call: TRBJ1-4
d_call: TRBD1
clone_size: NA
v_call: TRBV6-6
cdr3_aa: CASRGQVATNEKLFF
cdr3_nt: TGTGCCAGCAGAGGACAGGTTGCAACTAATGAAAAACTGTTTTTT

j_call: TRBJ1-2
d_call: NA
clone_size: NA
v_call: TRBV11-1
cdr3_aa: CASSLVCYLGEPNGYGYTF
cdr3_nt: TGTGCCAGCAGCTTAGTTTGTTATTTGGGGGAACCTAACGGATATGGCTACACCTTC

j_call: TRBJ1-2
d_call: NA
clone_size: NA
v_call: TRBV4-1
cdr3_aa: CASSQDGPGDYGYTF
cdr3_nt: TGCGCCAGCAGCCAAGATGGCCCGGGGGACTATGGCTACACCTTC

j_call: TRBJ2-5
d_call: NA
clone_size: NA
v_call: TRBV2
cdr3_aa: CASGGSGRETQYF
cdr3_nt: TGTGCCAGCGGGGGCTCTGGCAGAGAGACCCAGTACTTC

j_call: TRBJ1-3
d_call: NA
clone_size: NA
v_call: TRBV11-2
cdr3_aa: CASSPDTSSGNTIYF
cdr3_nt: TGTGCCAGCAGCCCCGACACGAGCTCTGGAAACACCATATATTTT

j_call: TRBJ2-1
d_call: TRBD1
clone_size: NA
v_call: TRBV28
cdr3_aa: CAISRDRGKNEQFF
cdr3_nt: TGTGCCATTTCCCGGGACAGGGGGAAGAATGAGCAGTTCTTC

j_call: TRBJ2-7
d_call: TRBD2
clone_size: NA
v_call: TRBV5-1
cdr3_aa: CASSWTSGGAYEQYF
cdr3_nt: TGCGCCAGCAGCTGGACTAGCGGGGGGGCCTACGAGCAGTACTTC

j_call: TRBJ2-1
d_call: NA
clone_size: NA
v_call: TRBV9
cdr3_aa: CASSVDYNEQFF
cdr3_nt: TGTGCCAGCAGCGTAGACTATAATGAGCAGTTCTTC

j_call: TRBJ1-1
d_call: TRBD1
clone_size: NA
v_call: TRBV5-1
cdr3_aa: CASSLRTGEGTEAFF
cdr3_nt: TGCGCCAGCAGCCTCCGGACAGGCGAGGGGACTGAAGCTTTCTTT

j_call: TRBJ2-3
d_call: TRBD1
clone_size: NA
v_call: TRBV19
cdr3_aa: CASSFQGAVDTQYF
cdr3_nt: TGTGCCAGTAGTTTCCAGGGGGCTGTGGATACGCAGTATTTT

j_call: TRBJ1-6
d_call: NA
clone_size: NA
v_call: TRBV5-4
cdr3_aa: CASSTTVTNSPLHF
cdr3_nt: TGTGCCAGCAGCACGACAGTTACTAATTCACCCCTCCACTTT

j_call: TRBJ2-1
d_call: NA
clone_size: once
v_call: TRBV5-4
cdr3_aa: CASSLDPGAAYNEQFF
cdr3_nt: TGTGCCAGCAGCTTGGATCCGGGGGCCGCTTACAATGAGCAGTTCTTC

j_call: TRBJ2-2
d_call: TRBD1
clone_size: once
v_call: TRBV5-1
cdr3_aa: CASSPDRANTGELFF
cdr3_nt: TGCGCCAGCAGCCCGGACAGGGCGAACACCGGGGAGCTGTTTTTT

j_call: TRBJ1-2
d_call: TRBD1
clone_size: once
v_call: TRBV7-9
cdr3_aa: CASSPTGELGYGYTF
cdr3_nt: TGTGCCAGCAGCCCCACAGGGGAACTTGGCTATGGCTACACCTTC

j_call: TRBJ2-1
d_call: TRBD1
clone_size: NA
v_call: TRBV30
cdr3_aa: CAWRSQGTGAYNEQFF
cdr3_nt: TGTGCCTGGAGAAGCCAGGGGACAGGGGCCTACAATGAGCAGTTCTTC

j_call: TRBJ2-7
d_call: NA
clone_size: NA
v_call: TRBV14
cdr3_aa: CASSQDWGVLNEQYF
cdr3_nt: TGTGCCAGCAGCCAAGATTGGGGGGTTCTCAACGAGCAGTACTTC

j_call: TRBJ1-1
d_call: TRBD1
clone_size: NA
v_call: TRBV19
cdr3_aa: CASSVTGGEDTEAFF
cdr3_nt: TGTGCCAGTAGTGTTACAGGGGGAGAGGACACTGAAGCTTTCTTT

j_call: TRBJ1-1
d_call: NA
clone_size: few
v_call: TRBV5-4
cdr3_aa: CASSLVGGPLLSEAFF
cdr3_nt: TGTGCCAGCAGCTTGGTCGGGGGCCCATTGCTATCTGAAGCTTTCTTT

j_call: TRBJ2-7
d_call: NA
clone_size: NA
v_call: TRBV19
cdr3_aa: CAEPSVKYF
cdr3_nt: TGTGCCGAACCCTCGGTAAAGTACTTC

j_call: TRBJ1-2
d_call: NA
clone_size: few
v_call: TRBV4-1
cdr3_aa: CASSSLGLGGYTF
cdr3_nt: TGCGCCAGCAGCTCACTGGGGTTAGGAGGCTACACCTTC

j_call: TRBJ1-3
d_call: NA
clone_size: NA
v_call: TRBV29-1
cdr3_aa: CSVEYRTGRRSLTFSGNTIYF
cdr3_nt: TGCAGCGTTGAGTACAGGACGGGAAGACGCTCCTTAACTTTCTCTGGAAACACCATATATTTT

j_call: TRBJ1-1
d_call: NA
clone_size: NA
v_call: TRBV5-1
cdr3_aa: CASRQPGRNTEAFF
cdr3_nt: TGCGCCAGCAGACAGCCTGGGAGGAACACTGAAGCTTTCTTT

j_call: TRBJ1-2
d_call: NA
clone_size: few
v_call: TRBV9
cdr3_aa: CASSVWGHPGGDGYTF
cdr3_nt: TGTGCCAGCAGCGTATGGGGACATCCTGGGGGGGATGGCTACACCTTC

j_call: TRBJ1-1
d_call: NA
clone_size: NA
v_call: TRBV9
cdr3_aa: CASSETLNTEAFF
cdr3_nt: TGTGCCAGCTCTGAAACGTTGAACACTGAAGCTTTCTTT

j_call: TRBJ2-6
d_call: NA
clone_size: few
v_call: TRBV4-2
cdr3_aa: CASSQESWGSGANVLTF
cdr3_nt: TGTGCCAGCAGCCAAGAATCGTGGGGCTCTGGGGCCAACGTCCTGACTTTC

j_call: TRBJ1-2
d_call: TRBD1
clone_size: NA
v_call: TRBV6-6
cdr3_aa: CASRTGAGYGYTF
cdr3_nt: TGTGCCAGCAGAACAGGGGCAGGCTATGGCTACACCTTC

j_call: TRBJ1-2
d_call: TRBD1
clone_size: NA
v_call: TRBV6-5
cdr3_aa: CASSRGEAGYTF
cdr3_nt: TGTGCCAGCAGCAGGGGGGAAGCTGGCTACACCTTC

j_call: TRBJ1-2
d_call: NA
clone_size: NA
v_call: TRBV4-1
cdr3_aa: CASSQRRVSGGYTF
cdr3_nt: TGCGCCAGCAGCCAACGTAGGGTATCAGGCGGCTACACCTTC

j_call: TRBJ1-3
d_call: NA
clone_size: NA
v_call: TRBV9
cdr3_aa: CASSPREGGSGNTIYF
cdr3_nt: TGTGCCAGCAGCCCCCGCGAAGGGGGCTCTGGAAACACCATATATTTT

j_call: TRBJ2-2
d_call: TRBD1
clone_size: NA
v_call: TRBV4-2
cdr3_aa: CASSQEDRGVNTGELFF
cdr3_nt: TGTGCCAGCAGCCAAGAGGACAGGGGCGTTAACACCGGGGAGCTGTTTTTT

j_call: TRBJ1-1
d_call: NA
clone_size: NA
v_call: TRBV5-8
cdr3_aa: CASSFGKNTEAFF
cdr3_nt: TGTGCCAGCAGCTTCGGTAAGAACACTGAAGCTTTCTTT

j_call: TRBJ1-2
d_call: NA
clone_size: NA
v_call: TRBV2
cdr3_aa: CASSELGGNYGYTF
cdr3_nt: TGTGCCAGCAGTGAACTCGGAGGGAACTATGGCTACACCTTC

j_call: TRBJ2-7
d_call: NA
clone_size: NA
v_call: TRBV6-5
cdr3_aa: CASSSLRGVDEQYF
cdr3_nt: TGTGCCAGCAGTTCTCTCAGAGGGGTGGACGAGCAGTACTTC

j_call: TRBJ2-1
d_call: TRBD2
clone_size: NA
v_call: TRBV18
cdr3_aa: CASSPIREGEQFF
cdr3_nt: TGTGCCAGCTCTCCGATCAGGGAGGGTGAGCAGTTCTTC

j_call: TRBJ2-1
d_call: NA
clone_size: few
v_call: TRBV7-2
cdr3_aa: CASSPEVGEQFF
cdr3_nt: TGTGCCAGCAGCCCCGAAGTGGGTGAGCAGTTCTTC

j_call: TRBJ2-7
d_call: TRBD1
clone_size: NA
v_call: TRBV5-1
cdr3_aa: CASSWEDRVGEQYF
cdr3_nt: TGCGCCAGCAGCTGGGAGGACAGGGTGGGCGAGCAGTACTTC

j_call: TRBJ2-2
d_call: TRBD1
clone_size: NA
v_call: TRBV7-7
cdr3_aa: CASSSEDRGAGELFF
cdr3_nt: TGTGCTAGCAGCTCGGAGGACAGGGGGGCCGGGGAGCTGTTTTTT

j_call: TRBJ1-1
d_call: NA
clone_size: NA
v_call: TRBV5-1
cdr3_aa: CASSLVQSNTEAFF
cdr3_nt: TGCGCCAGCAGCTTGGTCCAGTCAAACACTGAAGCTTTCTTT

j_call: TRBJ2-2
d_call: NA
clone_size: NA
v_call: TRBV30
cdr3_aa: CAWSLSRVVTGELFF
cdr3_nt: TGTGCCTGGAGTTTGAGCAGGGTGGTCACCGGGGAGCTGTTTTTT

j_call: TRBJ1-1
d_call: NA
clone_size: NA
v_call: TRBV2
cdr3_aa: CASSEGTVMNTEAFF
cdr3_nt: TGTGCCAGCAGTGAAGGGACAGTGATGAACACTGAAGCTTTCTTT

j_call: TRBJ1-5
d_call: NA
clone_size: NA
v_call: TRBV4-1
cdr3_aa: CASSQDAHTRDQHF
cdr3_nt: TGCGCCAGCAGCCAAGATGCACACACCCGTGATCAGCATTTT

j_call: TRBJ1-2
d_call: NA
clone_size: NA
v_call: TRBV2
cdr3_aa: CASSLSRGGYTF
cdr3_nt: TGTGCCAGCAGTCTGTCACGGGGCGGCTACACCTTC

j_call: TRBJ2-7
d_call: NA
clone_size: NA
v_call: TRBV30
cdr3_aa: CAWSLIPREQYF
cdr3_nt: TGTGCCTGGAGTCTAATACCCAGGGAGCAGTACTTC

j_call: TRBJ2-7
d_call: NA
clone_size: NA
v_call: TRBV11-2
cdr3_aa: CASSPAGAYEQYF
cdr3_nt: TGTGCCAGCAGCCCCGCAGGGGCCTACGAGCAGTACTTC

j_call: TRBJ1-2
d_call: NA
clone_size: NA
v_call: TRBV2
cdr3_aa: CASNEKSGYTF
cdr3_nt: TGTGCCAGCAATGAGAAATCGGGCTACACCTTC

j_call: TRBJ1-5
d_call: TRBD1
clone_size: NA
v_call: TRBV19
cdr3_aa: CASSQGGGNQPQHF
cdr3_nt: TGTGCCAGTAGTCAAGGGGGCGGTAATCAGCCCCAGCATTTT